The 3 T cell receptor beta chains below all came from one sample that was sequenced in a study of CD8 T cells in Susac syndrome (dated by TCRdb to the late 2010s). The library relied on the immunoSEQ multiplex PCR assay. RNA was extracted using the RNeasy kit, and roughly 0.5 to 1 ug of the RNA was reverse transcribed with random hexamers. TCRdb's own reprocessing of the public reads used fastp at Q25 and MiXCR and kept productive beta chains. Merged by CDR3 protein, the rows form single entries marked with the most common genes and DNA. A total of about 150,000 distinct CDR3 sequences appear in this sample, 95% of them only once. The top ten constitute approximately 0.11% of the sample. The sequencing input was CD4+ T cells from PBMCs. These TCRs come from a human donor with multiple sclerosis.

This chain connects TRBV20-1 to TRBJ1-2, with 10 bases lining up with TRBD1. The germline CDR1 and CDR2 sequences are DFQATT and SNEGSKA (reference sequence). The J segment lost 6 bases and the V segment lost 5 bases, leaving 6 bases of the junction unmatched. The CDR3 covers 13 residues. The CDR3 protein is CSARADRGDGYTF. DNA of the CDR3: TGCAGTGCTCGCGCGGACAGGGGGGATGGCTACACCTTC.

This rearrangement joins TRBV7-3 to TRBJ2-7, with 7 bases fitting TRBD1. Germline assignment: CDR1 SGHTA and CDR2 FQGTGA. CDR3 length: 13 amino acids. V shed 3 bases, J shed 4 bases, and the junction held 3 bases outside the gene matches. The CDR3 sequence is CASSLGTVYEQYF. CDR3 bases: TGTGCCAGCAGCTTGGGGACAGTATACGAGCAGTACTTC.

The rearrangement joins TRBV4-1 to TRBJ1-2; D is ambiguous. The CDR3 has 14 residues. Germline assignment: CDR1 MGHRA and CDR2 YSYEKL. Trimming cost V 0 bases and J 8 bases, with 13 bases left between them. CDR3 in amino acids: CASSQDRQAAGYTF. CDR3 nucleotides: TGCGCCAGCAGCCAAGATCGGCAGGCTGCGGGCTACACCTTC.